Sequencing of this T cell receptor (beta chain) was carried out in a study of control samples from healthy donors and cancer patients. The CDR3 spans 17 residues. Germline V lookup: CDR1 MGHDK, CDR2 SYGVNS. V lost 9 bases to trimming and J lost 1 base; unmatched junction nucleotides: 11. Some clones are missing from TCRdb's copy, which holds only in-frame ones; the method was immunoSEQ multiplex PCR. Among about 140,000 clones listed, around 90% were seen once. Sequences were obtained from blood. This TCR was recovered from a young man in good health. The gene calls are TRBV25-1 and TRBJ1-6; 8 nucleotides line up with TRBD1. The CDR3: CARVGQDQASYNSPLHF. As DNA, the CDR3 is TGTGCCAGGGTGGGACAGGACCAAGCATCCTATAATTCACCCCTCCACTTT.